A selection of T cell receptor beta chains follows, all from one sample in a study of T cell responses to AZD1222 COVID-19 vaccine. The assay was immunoSEQ multiplex PCR, and TCRdb's table has in-frame clones only and misses some. The table includes 250,000 to 300,000 clones, 94% detected once. The sequencing used peripheral blood, collected 28 days after the second AZD1222 dose. The receptor source for this set is an adult who received the AZD1222 COVID-19 vaccine. Each CDR3 is given with its conserved first and last residue. D genes are given only for firm matches. Clone size is stated in some rows and not others, as once, few, many or a class when expanded.

d_call: NA; j_call: TRBJ2-3; v_call: TRBV19; clone_size: NA; cdr3_length: 14; cdr3_aa: CASSIGSSTDTQYF; cdr3_nt: TGTGCCAGTAGTATCGGAAGTAGCACAGATACGCAGTATTTT
d_call: NA; j_call: TRBJ1-1; v_call: TRBV3-1/TRBV3-2; clone_size: NA; cdr3_length: 14; cdr3_aa: CASSQFLDSYEAFF; cdr3_nt: TGTGCCAGCAGCCAATTCCTCGACAGCTATGAAGCTTTCTTT
d_call: TRBD1; j_call: TRBJ1-1; v_call: TRBV27; clone_size: few; cdr3_length: 14; cdr3_aa: CASRDRGMNTEAFF; cdr3_nt: TGTGCCAGCAGGGACAGGGGAATGAACACTGAAGCTTTCTTT
d_call: TRBD1; j_call: TRBJ2-1; v_call: TRBV7-3; clone_size: NA; cdr3_length: 14; cdr3_aa: CASSASGQVNEQFF; cdr3_nt: TGTGCCAGCAGCGCCTCGGGACAGGTGAATGAGCAGTTCTTC
d_call: NA; j_call: TRBJ2-7; v_call: TRBV18; clone_size: NA; cdr3_length: 12; cdr3_aa: CASSPWGREQYF; cdr3_nt: TGTGCCAGCTCACCATGGGGTCGCGAGCAGTACTTC
d_call: NA; j_call: TRBJ1-5; v_call: TRBV6-2/TRBV6-3; clone_size: NA; cdr3_length: 15; cdr3_aa: CASCLKGFSNQPQHF; cdr3_nt: TGTGCCAGCTGTTTAAAAGGTTTCAGCAATCAGCCCCAGCATTTT
d_call: NA; j_call: TRBJ2-2; v_call: TRBV3-1/TRBV3-2; clone_size: NA; cdr3_length: 15; cdr3_aa: CASSQVDGYTGELFF; cdr3_nt: TGTGCCAGCAGCCAAGTAGATGGGTACACCGGGGAGCTGTTTTTT
d_call: NA; j_call: TRBJ2-1; v_call: TRBV18; clone_size: NA; cdr3_length: 16; cdr3_aa: CASSPPSGYSYNEQFF; cdr3_nt: TGTGCCAGCTCACCACCGTCGGGTTACTCCTACAATGAGCAGTTCTTC
d_call: NA; j_call: TRBJ2-2; v_call: TRBV18; clone_size: NA; cdr3_length: 14; cdr3_aa: CASSPPAYTGELFF; cdr3_nt: TGTGCCAGCTCACCACCTGCCTACACCGGGGAGCTGTTTTTT
d_call: NA; j_call: TRBJ2-7; v_call: TRBV6-2/TRBV6-3; clone_size: NA; cdr3_length: 14; cdr3_aa: CASSAAGHSYEQYF; cdr3_nt: TGTGCCAGCAGTGCCGCGGGACACTCCTACGAGCAGTACTTC
d_call: TRBD1; j_call: TRBJ1-2; v_call: TRBV28; clone_size: few; cdr3_length: 15; cdr3_aa: CASNIPTGAGYGYTF; cdr3_nt: TGTGCCAGCAATATTCCCACAGGGGCGGGCTATGGCTACACCTTC
d_call: NA; j_call: TRBJ2-2; v_call: TRBV11-2; clone_size: once; cdr3_length: 12; cdr3_aa: CASSFGTGELFF; cdr3_nt: TGTGCCAGCAGCTTTGGGACCGGGGAGCTGTTTTTT
d_call: NA; j_call: TRBJ2-2; v_call: TRBV27; clone_size: NA; cdr3_length: 15; cdr3_aa: CASSLSQGGTGELFF; cdr3_nt: TGTGCCAGCAGTTTATCTCAGGGCGGGACCGGGGAGCTGTTTTTT
d_call: TRBD1; j_call: TRBJ1-2; v_call: TRBV6-2/TRBV6-3; clone_size: NA; cdr3_length: 13; cdr3_aa: CASTPGQGYGYTF; cdr3_nt: TGTGCCAGCACCCCGGGACAGGGCTATGGCTACACCTTC
d_call: NA; j_call: TRBJ2-2; v_call: TRBV18; clone_size: once; cdr3_length: 15; cdr3_aa: CASSQGLQNTGELFF; cdr3_nt: TGTGCCAGCTCACAGGGACTCCAGAACACCGGGGAGCTGTTTTTT
d_call: NA; j_call: TRBJ1-1; v_call: TRBV5-1; clone_size: NA; cdr3_length: 13; cdr3_aa: CASSDTGPTEAFF; cdr3_nt: TGCGCCAGCAGCGACACAGGTCCCACTGAAGCTTTCTTT
d_call: TRBD2; j_call: TRBJ2-3; v_call: TRBV19; clone_size: NA; cdr3_length: 16; cdr3_aa: CASSLTSGGVKDTQYF; cdr3_nt: TGTGCCAGTAGCCTGACTAGCGGGGGGGTGAAAGATACGCAGTATTTT
d_call: NA; j_call: TRBJ2-7; v_call: TRBV18; clone_size: NA; cdr3_length: 14; cdr3_aa: CASSPNHIPHEQYF; cdr3_nt: TGTGCCAGCTCACCGAATCATATCCCCCACGAGCAGTACTTC
d_call: NA; j_call: TRBJ1-1; v_call: TRBV5-1; clone_size: NA; cdr3_length: 13; cdr3_aa: CASSLLAYTEAFF; cdr3_nt: TGCGCCAGCAGCTTGTTAGCGTATACTGAAGCTTTCTTT
d_call: TRBD1; j_call: TRBJ1-4; v_call: TRBV28; clone_size: NA; cdr3_length: 15; cdr3_aa: CASGSIGQGNEKLFF; cdr3_nt: TGTGCCAGCGGATCTATCGGACAGGGGAATGAAAAACTGTTTTTT
d_call: NA; j_call: TRBJ1-1; v_call: TRBV3-1/TRBV3-2; clone_size: NA; cdr3_length: 16; cdr3_aa: CASSQWGVSLYTEAFF; cdr3_nt: TGTGCCAGCAGCCAATGGGGGGTATCCTTGTACACTGAAGCTTTCTTT
d_call: TRBD1; j_call: TRBJ1-2; v_call: TRBV19; clone_size: NA; cdr3_length: 16; cdr3_aa: CASSMWGDSFAYGYTF; cdr3_nt: TGTGCCAGTAGTATGTGGGGGGACAGTTTCGCGTATGGCTACACCTTC
d_call: NA; j_call: TRBJ2-3; v_call: TRBV7-2; clone_size: NA; cdr3_length: 16; cdr3_aa: CASSRGGGPSTDTQYF; cdr3_nt: TGTGCCAGCAGCAGGGGTGGGGGGCCTAGCACAGATACGCAGTATTTT
d_call: NA; j_call: TRBJ2-7; v_call: TRBV7-2; clone_size: NA; cdr3_length: 14; cdr3_aa: CASSLDPGSYEQYF; cdr3_nt: TGTGCCAGCAGCTTAGACCCGGGTTCCTACGAGCAGTACTTC
d_call: NA; j_call: TRBJ2-5; v_call: TRBV7-9; clone_size: NA; cdr3_length: 12; cdr3_aa: CAREVLRETQYF; cdr3_nt: TGTGCCAGGGAAGTGTTGCGGGAGACCCAGTACTTC
d_call: NA; j_call: TRBJ1-1; v_call: TRBV18; clone_size: NA; cdr3_length: 12; cdr3_aa: CASSPDHMLAFF; cdr3_nt: TGTGCCAGCTCACCCGACCACATGTTGGCTTTCTTT
d_call: NA; j_call: TRBJ1-3; v_call: TRBV12-3/TRBV12-4; clone_size: NA; cdr3_length: 12; cdr3_aa: CASSLSAGARYF; cdr3_nt: TGTGCCAGCAGTTTATCGGCCGGGGCCCGATATTTT
d_call: NA; j_call: TRBJ1-1; v_call: TRBV28; clone_size: NA; cdr3_length: 14; cdr3_aa: CASSPGQLNTEAFF; cdr3_nt: TGTGCCAGCAGTCCCGGACAGTTGAACACTGAAGCTTTCTTT
d_call: NA; j_call: TRBJ1-1; v_call: TRBV7-8; clone_size: NA; cdr3_length: 12; cdr3_aa: CASSLGGAGAFF; cdr3_nt: TGTGCCAGCAGCTTAGGGGGGGCAGGGGCTTTCTTT
d_call: TRBD1; j_call: TRBJ2-7; v_call: TRBV5-6; clone_size: NA; cdr3_length: 15; cdr3_aa: CASSFLGTVPYEQYF; cdr3_nt: TGTGCCAGCAGCTTCTTGGGGACAGTCCCCTACGAGCAGTACTTC
d_call: NA; j_call: TRBJ1-5; v_call: TRBV19; clone_size: NA; cdr3_length: 15; cdr3_aa: CASSPVEDSNQPQHF; cdr3_nt: TGTGCCAGTAGTCCGGTAGAAGATAGCAATCAGCCCCAGCATTTT
d_call: NA; j_call: TRBJ2-7; v_call: TRBV5-4; clone_size: NA; cdr3_length: 14; cdr3_aa: CASSPGDGPYEQYF; cdr3_nt: TGTGCCAGCAGCCCGGGGGACGGACCCTACGAGCAGTACTTC
d_call: NA; j_call: TRBJ1-2; v_call: TRBV2; clone_size: once; cdr3_length: 12; cdr3_aa: CASSDGGRGYTF; cdr3_nt: TGTGCCAGCAGTGATGGAGGGCGAGGCTACACCTTC
d_call: NA; j_call: TRBJ1-5; v_call: TRBV7-2; clone_size: NA; cdr3_length: 16; cdr3_aa: CASSIDSLVGNQPQHF; cdr3_nt: TGTGCCAGCAGCATTGACAGCCTGGTTGGCAATCAGCCCCAGCATTTT
d_call: NA; j_call: TRBJ1-6; v_call: TRBV6-5; clone_size: NA; cdr3_length: 14; cdr3_aa: CASSYSNYNSPLHF; cdr3_nt: TGTGCCAGCAGTTACTCGAATTATAATTCACCCCTCCACTTT
d_call: NA; j_call: TRBJ1-4; v_call: TRBV3-1/TRBV3-2; clone_size: NA; cdr3_length: 13; cdr3_aa: CASSQGRGEKLFF; cdr3_nt: TGTGCCAGCAGCCAGGGACGCGGAGAAAAACTGTTTTTT
d_call: NA; j_call: TRBJ2-7; v_call: TRBV2; clone_size: NA; cdr3_length: 12; cdr3_aa: CASSESGYEQYF; cdr3_nt: TGTGCCAGCAGTGAGTCCGGGTACGAGCAGTACTTC
d_call: NA; j_call: TRBJ2-7; v_call: TRBV6-2/TRBV6-3; clone_size: NA; cdr3_length: 13; cdr3_aa: CASSPPQPPEQYF; cdr3_nt: TGTGCCAGCAGTCCCCCTCAACCGCCCGAGCAGTACTTC
d_call: TRBD1; j_call: TRBJ1-6; v_call: TRBV6-2/TRBV6-3; clone_size: NA; cdr3_length: 15; cdr3_aa: CASSYLRTGNSPLHF; cdr3_nt: TGTGCCAGCAGTTACCTCCGGACAGGGAATTCACCCCTCCACTTT
d_call: NA; j_call: TRBJ1-2; v_call: TRBV28; clone_size: NA; cdr3_length: 13; cdr3_aa: CASSFPGGYGYTF; cdr3_nt: TGTGCCAGCAGTTTCCCGGGGGGGTATGGCTACACCTTC
d_call: NA; j_call: TRBJ2-5; v_call: TRBV30; clone_size: NA; cdr3_length: 15; cdr3_aa: CAWSPTLLSRGTQYF; cdr3_nt: TGTGCCTGGAGTCCAACCCTACTGTCAAGGGGGACCCAGTACTTC
d_call: TRBD1; j_call: TRBJ2-7; v_call: TRBV19; clone_size: NA; cdr3_length: 14; cdr3_aa: CASSSRQGRDEQYF; cdr3_nt: TGTGCCAGTAGTAGCAGACAGGGGAGAGACGAGCAGTACTTC
d_call: NA; j_call: TRBJ2-7; v_call: TRBV5-1; clone_size: NA; cdr3_length: 13; cdr3_aa: CASSLPASYEQYF; cdr3_nt: TGCGCCAGCAGCTTGCCAGCCTCCTACGAGCAGTACTTC
d_call: NA; j_call: TRBJ2-2; v_call: TRBV24-1; clone_size: once; cdr3_length: 14; cdr3_aa: CATAPGQNTGELFF; cdr3_nt: TGTGCCACCGCACCGGGACAGAACACCGGGGAGCTGTTTTTT
d_call: TRBD1; j_call: TRBJ1-1; v_call: TRBV27; clone_size: NA; cdr3_length: 14; cdr3_aa: CASRPDRDRGQAFF; cdr3_nt: TGTGCCAGCAGACCCGACCGGGACAGGGGGCAGGCTTTCTTT
d_call: TRBD2; j_call: TRBJ2-3; v_call: TRBV9; clone_size: NA; cdr3_length: 16; cdr3_aa: CASSTGTSGWLDTQYF; cdr3_nt: TGTGCCAGCAGCACCGGGACTAGCGGGTGGTTGGATACGCAGTATTTT
d_call: TRBD2; j_call: TRBJ2-3; v_call: TRBV7-3; clone_size: NA; cdr3_length: 15; cdr3_aa: CASSGAGRSTDTQYF; cdr3_nt: TGTGCCAGCAGCGGAGCCGGGAGGAGCACAGATACGCAGTATTTT
d_call: NA; j_call: TRBJ2-5; v_call: TRBV5-6; clone_size: NA; cdr3_length: 13; cdr3_aa: CASSLRNGETQYF; cdr3_nt: TGTGCCAGCAGCTTGAGAAACGGGGAGACCCAGTACTTC
d_call: TRBD1; j_call: TRBJ1-2; v_call: TRBV3-1/TRBV3-2; clone_size: NA; cdr3_length: 15; cdr3_aa: CASSPTRGTVNGYTF; cdr3_nt: TGTGCCAGCAGCCCCACCCGAGGGACAGTGAATGGCTACACCTTC
d_call: NA; j_call: TRBJ2-2; v_call: TRBV25-1; clone_size: NA; cdr3_length: 12; cdr3_aa: CASSELIGELFF; cdr3_nt: TGTGCCAGCAGTGAATTAATCGGGGAGCTGTTTTTT
d_call: NA; j_call: TRBJ1-1; v_call: TRBV11-2; clone_size: NA; cdr3_length: 13; cdr3_aa: CATSDSLNTEAFF; cdr3_nt: TGTGCCACTTCGGACAGCCTGAACACTGAAGCTTTCTTT
d_call: NA; j_call: TRBJ1-2; v_call: TRBV5-6; clone_size: once; cdr3_length: 13; cdr3_aa: CASSAGTFDSWTF; cdr3_nt: TGTGCCAGCAGCGCCGGGACTTTCGACTCTTGGACCTTC
d_call: NA; j_call: TRBJ2-7; v_call: TRBV9; clone_size: NA; cdr3_length: 16; cdr3_aa: CASSSNSWWERDEQYF; cdr3_nt: TGTGCCAGCAGCTCAAATAGCTGGTGGGAGAGGGACGAGCAGTACTTC
d_call: NA; j_call: TRBJ1-2; v_call: TRBV28; clone_size: NA; cdr3_length: 12; cdr3_aa: CASSFALRGYTF; cdr3_nt: TGTGCCAGCAGTTTCGCACTTCGTGGCTACACCTTC
d_call: NA; j_call: TRBJ1-2; v_call: TRBV18; clone_size: NA; cdr3_length: 14; cdr3_aa: CASSPPGTVEIYTF; cdr3_nt: TGTGCCAGCTCACCTCCCGGGACGGTCGAAATATACACCTTC
d_call: NA; j_call: TRBJ2-1; v_call: TRBV6-5; clone_size: NA; cdr3_length: 11; cdr3_aa: CASTSAYEQFF; cdr3_nt: TGTGCCAGCACTTCAGCCTATGAGCAGTTCTTC
d_call: TRBD1; j_call: TRBJ1-2; v_call: TRBV28; clone_size: NA; cdr3_length: 13; cdr3_aa: CASIKDRIYGYTF; cdr3_nt: TGTGCCAGCATCAAGGACAGGATCTATGGCTACACCTTC
d_call: NA; j_call: TRBJ2-5; v_call: TRBV20-1; clone_size: NA; cdr3_length: 11; cdr3_aa: CSAPRGETQYF; cdr3_nt: TGCAGTGCCCCAAGGGGAGAGACCCAGTACTTC
d_call: NA; j_call: TRBJ2-6; v_call: TRBV5-1; clone_size: NA; cdr3_length: 16; cdr3_aa: CASSLGQTSGANVLTF; cdr3_nt: TGCGCCAGCAGCTTGGGGCAAACCTCTGGGGCCAACGTCCTGACTTTC
d_call: NA; j_call: TRBJ1-4; v_call: TRBV2; clone_size: NA; cdr3_length: 12; cdr3_aa: CASRRGEEKLFF; cdr3_nt: TGTGCCAGCCGGAGGGGAGAAGAAAAACTGTTTTTT